The 7 T cell receptor beta chains below all came from one sample that was sequenced in a study of tumor and adjacent non-tumor tissue in lung cancer. The library came from three nested PCR rounds adapted from ARM-PCR protocols. TCRdb used MiXCR to reprocess the multiplex PCR reads, holding one entry per CDR3 protein. The repertoire holds 130,000 or so distinct CDR3 sequences, with 66% as singletons. This sample's RNA came from whole unsorted tissue. The sample comprised lung tumor tissue. The origin of the receptors is a man aged 30 to 45 with non-small cell lung cancer.

About this clonotype: A much larger clone sits a single nucleotide away, making a read error possible. The chain joins TRBV7-9 to TRBJ2-2; D tentatively fits TRBD1 or TRBD2 (5 bases each). The CDR3 runs 15 residues. The germline V gene has CDR1 SEHNR and CDR2 FQNEAQ (reference sequence). V was trimmed by 5 bases and J by 7 bases, leaving 17 bases between them. The CDR3 protein is CASSPRGGPHGELFF. CDR3 coding DNA: TGTGCCAGCAGCCCCCGGGGCGGACCCCACGGGGAGCTGTTTTTT.

Concerning this clonotype: Sequence at one end of the junction differs from germline and may be a read error. The genes are TRBV6-5 and TRBJ1-2; D remains unclear. The germline gives CDR1 MNHEY, CDR2 SVGAGI. This CDR3 is built from 13 residues. In nucleotides, the CDR3 is TGTGCCAGCAGTTACTCGGCGGACTATGGCTACATATTC. Translating gives CASSYSADYGYIF.

This clonotype showed up many times. The chain uses TRBV20-1 and TRBJ1-2; 7 bases line up with TRBD1. The CDR3 loop spans 12 amino acids. Losses at the gene ends were 4 bases for V and 8 bases for J; bases not matched to a gene: 7. Germline V gene sequence: CDR1 DFQATT, CDR2 SNEGSKA (reference sequence). This CDR3 reads CSATSTGQGYTF. CDR3 bases: TGCAGTGCTACTTCGACAGGGCAAGGCTACACCTTC.

Turning to this clonotype: Given a much more abundant clone one base away, this may be a read error. The chain links TRBV20-1 to TRBJ1-4, with D perhaps TRBD1 (5 bases). The length of the CDR3 is 12 residues. CDR1 and CDR2 (germline): DFQATT, SNEGSKA (reference sequence). The CDR3 is CSVLGRNDKLFF. The CDR3 coding sequence is TGCAGTGTGCTGGGACGAAATGATAAACTGTTTTTT.

Comment on this clonotype: Without the conserved terminal phenylalanine or tryptophan, this CDR3 likely stems from a read error. The chain uses TRBV29-1 and TRBJ2-7; 7 positions match TRBD2. This CDR3 is built from 13 residues. The J segment lost 2 bases and the V segment lost 6 bases, leaving 7 bases of the junction unmatched. Germline V CDR1 and CDR2: SQVTM, ANQGSEA. CDR3 residues: CSVLGRGAYEQYL. The CDR3 DNA reads TGCAGCGTCCTCGGACGGGGGGCCTACGAGCAGTACCTC.

This chain links TRBV5-1 with TRBJ2-7; D possibly uses TRBD1 or TRBD2 (5 bases each). Trimming removed 2 bases at V and 2 bases at J, with 11 bases between. The germline CDR1 and CDR2 sequences are SGHRS and YFSETQ. This CDR3 is 14 amino acids long. The DNA of the CDR3 is TGCGCCAGCAGCTTTGACTGGGGACCCTACGAGCAGTACTTC. It specifies CASSFDWGPYEQYF.

About this clonotype itself: Relative to the germline gene, one junction end is altered; a read error may explain this. V and J are TRBV20-1 and TRBJ2-2; 8 bases fit TRBD2. CDR3 size: 14 residues. From germline, CDR1 is DFQATT and CDR2 SNEGSKA (reference sequence). The CDR3 reads CSDRERGSIGELFF. The CDR3 region has the DNA TGCAGTGATAGAGAGCGGGGGAGCATCGGGGAGCTGTTTTTT.